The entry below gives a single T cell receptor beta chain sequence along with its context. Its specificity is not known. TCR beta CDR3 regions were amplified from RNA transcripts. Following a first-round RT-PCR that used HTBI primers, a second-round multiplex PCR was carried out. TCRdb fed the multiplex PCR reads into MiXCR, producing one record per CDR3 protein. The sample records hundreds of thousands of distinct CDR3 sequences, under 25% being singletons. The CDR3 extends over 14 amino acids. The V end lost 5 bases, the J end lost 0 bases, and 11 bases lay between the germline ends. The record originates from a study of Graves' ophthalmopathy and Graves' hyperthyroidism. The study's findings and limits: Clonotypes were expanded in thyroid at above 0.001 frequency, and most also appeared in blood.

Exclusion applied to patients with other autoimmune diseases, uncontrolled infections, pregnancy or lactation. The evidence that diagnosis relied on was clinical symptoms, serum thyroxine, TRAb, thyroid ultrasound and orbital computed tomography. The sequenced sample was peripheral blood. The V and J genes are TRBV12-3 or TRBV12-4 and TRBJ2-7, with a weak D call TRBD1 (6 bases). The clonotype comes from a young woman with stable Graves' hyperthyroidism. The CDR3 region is CASSPGQFSYEQYF. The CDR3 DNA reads TGTGCCAGCAGTCCCGGACAGTTCTCCTACGAGCAGTACTTC.